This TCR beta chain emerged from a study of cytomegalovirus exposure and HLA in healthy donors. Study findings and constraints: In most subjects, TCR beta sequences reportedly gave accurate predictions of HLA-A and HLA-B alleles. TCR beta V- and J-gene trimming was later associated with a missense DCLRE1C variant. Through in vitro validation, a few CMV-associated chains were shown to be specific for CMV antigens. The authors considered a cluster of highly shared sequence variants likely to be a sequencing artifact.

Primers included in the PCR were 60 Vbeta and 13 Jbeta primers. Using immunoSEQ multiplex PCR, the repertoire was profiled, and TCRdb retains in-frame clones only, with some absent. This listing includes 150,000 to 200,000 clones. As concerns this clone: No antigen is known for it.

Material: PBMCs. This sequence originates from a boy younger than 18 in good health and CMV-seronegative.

CDR3 loop: CASSLRTSGYNEQFF. CDR3 DNA: TGTGCCAGCAGCTTAAGGACTAGCGGCTACAATGAGCAGTTCTTC. The chain carries TRBV7-3 and TRBJ2-1, with TRBD2 identical over 10 bases. The ends lost 1 base at V and 3 bases at J; junction bases unmatched: 0. There are 15 residues in the CDR3. CDR1 and CDR2 (germline): SGHTA, FQGTGA.